The 6 T cell receptor beta chains reported below all come from one sample, sequenced in a study of T cell responses to AZD1222 COVID-19 vaccine. The data were produced by immunoSEQ multiplex PCR, yet TCRdb's version contains in-frame clones alone and is incomplete. Of roughly 150,000 clones in the sample, less than 95% were seen once. This specimen was peripheral blood, taken on day 0 of AZD1222 vaccination. Receptors originate from an adult in good health.

The V gene is TRBV7-2, the J gene TRBJ2-1; 8 bases agree with TRBD2. This CDR3 is 15 amino acids long. V trimming: 4 bases; J trimming: 7 bases; junction bases outside the gene matches: 9. Germline CDR1 and CDR2: SGHTA and FQGNSA. CDR3 sequence (DNA): TGTGCCAGCAGCTGGAGCGGGAGTGTCATTAATGAGCAGTTCTTC. As protein: CASSWSGSVINEQFF.

This chain uses TRBV28 with TRBJ1-5; 8 bases are a match to TRBD1. Per the germline V gene, CDR1 is MDHEN and CDR2 is SYDVKM. The CDR3 runs 15 residues. J lost 4 bases, V lost 5 bases, and 7 bases had no gene match. CDR3 in amino acids: CASSTPGQANQPQHF. In DNA form, the CDR3 reads TGTGCCAGCAGTACCCCGGGACAGGCTAATCAGCCCCAGCATTTT.

This chain connects TRBV30 to TRBJ1-1; D is possibly TRBD1 (5 bases). V lost 8 bases and J 4 bases, leaving 14 bases between the germline ends. The CDR3 is 12 amino acids. The germline CDR1 and CDR2 sequences are GTSNPN and SVGIG (reference sequence). The CDR3: CARAGGITEAFF. CDR3 nucleotides: TGTGCCCGCGCCGGGGGAATCACTGAAGCTTTCTTT.

The V call is TRBV15, the J call TRBJ2-7; TRBD1 matches 7 bases. The CDR3 loop spans 14 amino acids. Germline CDR1 LNHNV, CDR2 YYDKDF (reference sequence). V shed 2 bases, J shed 7 bases, and the junction held 8 bases outside the gene matches. The CDR3 DNA sequence: TGTGCCACCAGCAGAAGACAGGGAACAAGGGAGCAGTACTTC. Protein product: CATSRRQGTREQYF.

The CDR3 protein is CASSYRAGPMNTEAFF. The CDR3 DNA reads as TGTGCCAGCAGTTACAGGGCAGGTCCTATGAACACTGAAGCTTTCTTT. V usage is TRBV6-2 or TRBV6-3 and J usage is TRBJ1-1; D is undetermined. CDR1 is MNHEY and CDR2 is SVGEGT in the germline V gene. The germline V and J ends were trimmed by 2 bases and 0 bases, with 13 bases remaining between them. The CDR3 length is 16 residues.

The V gene is TRBV7-2, the J gene TRBJ1-2, with D possibly TRBD1 on 6 matching bases. Germline CDR1 reads SGHTA; CDR2 reads FQGNSA. V was cut by 5 bases and J by 1 base, with 8 bases left in between. This CDR3 has 13 amino acids. The CDR3 sequence is CASSTGFNYGYTF. CDR3 coding DNA: TGTGCCAGCAGCACAGGGTTTAACTATGGCTACACCTTC.